The next 14 T cell receptor beta chains were all read from a single sample in a study of vaccination and CD4 T cells after COVID-19. The treatment was: approximately nine-day PBMC culture with coronavirus spike peptide pools or control peptides (ViraFEST assay). These receptors have no identified antigens. The Oncomine TCR Beta short-read assay sequenced DNA from cultured CD4+ T cells. TCRdb reprocessed the PCR reads with MiXCR, giving one entry per CDR3 protein. In the table there are approximately 11,000 distinct CDR3 sequences, 41% of which are singletons. The sample in question was CD4+ T cells from blood, cultured in vitro, obtained after SARS-CoV-2 vaccination. All receptors come from a human donor who had recovered from COVID-19.

This chain links TRBV28 with TRBJ2-7, with D unresolved. The ends were cut back, 4 bases at V and 0 bases at J, with 16 bases in the middle. The CDR3 sequence is 16 residues long. CDR1 is MDHEN and CDR2 is SYDVKM in the germline V gene. The CDR3 protein is CASSSLDTLSSYEQYF. The DNA of the CDR3 is TGTGCCAGCAGTTCCCTTGACACCTTGAGCTCCTACGAGCAGTACTTC.

This clonotype showed up just a few times. The chain joins TRBV7-7 to TRBJ1-1; D gene unclear. V dropped 10 bases and J dropped 3 bases, with 6 bases sitting between them. This CDR3 contains 10 residues. Germline CDR1 is SSHAT and CDR2 is FNYEAQ (reference sequence). CDR3 sequence: CATKDTEAFF. The CDR3 DNA reads TGTGCCACCAAGGACACTGAAGCTTTCTTT.

On this clonotype itself: In this CDR3 the conserved last residue, phenylalanine or tryptophan, is missing, so a read error is likely. The gene calls are TRBV7-2 and TRBJ2-5; 14 bases line up with TRBD2. The CDR3 spans 16 residues. CDR1 and CDR2 from the germline V gene are SGHTA and FQGNSA. The trim removed 5 bases at V and 4 bases at J, leaving 6 bases unmatched. CDR3 bases: TGTGCCAGCAGCCCCAGACTAGCGGGAGGGCTAGAGACCCAGTACTCC. It encodes CASSPRLAGGLETQYS.

This clonotype was detected a few times. The rearrangement links TRBV6-5 to TRBJ2-7; D might be TRBD2 (5 bases). Trimming shortened V by 4 bases and J by 1 base, and 14 bases separated the two germline ends. Germline V gene lookup returns CDR1 MNHEY and CDR2 SVGAGI. This CDR3 spans 15 amino acids. As DNA, the CDR3 is TGTGCCAGCAGTTTTACACAAACGGGGTCCTACGAGCAGTACTTC. This codes for CASSFTQTGSYEQYF.

The V gene is TRBV11-2, the J gene TRBJ1-5; 7 bases are shared with TRBD1. Looked up from germline, CDR1 is SGHAT and CDR2 is FQNNGV. V lost 5 bases, J lost 6 bases, and 10 bases stayed unmatched. The CDR3 is made up of 15 amino acids. The CDR3 loop reads CASSVNRGASQPQHF. For the CDR3, the DNA is TGTGCCAGCAGCGTGAACAGGGGCGCCAGTCAGCCCCAGCATTTT.

This clonotype appeared once. The chain joins TRBV19 to TRBJ1-2, with a weak D call TRBD1 (6 bases). V was cut by 5 bases and J by 2 bases, with 9 bases left in between. CDR1 and CDR2 from the germline V gene are LNHDA and SQIVND (reference sequence). This CDR3 comprises 13 residues. CDR3 sequence: CASSADRNYGYTF. The CDR3 DNA sequence: TGTGCCAGTAGTGCGGACAGAAACTATGGCTACACCTTC. The full variable domain, rest sourced from reference TRBV19 and TRBJ1-2, is DGGITQSPKYLFRKEGQNVTLSCEQNLNHDAMYWYRQDPGQGLRLIYYSQIVNDFQKGDIAEGYSVSREKKESFPLTVTSAQKNPTAFYLCASSADRNYGYTFGSGTRLTVV.

This clonotype was counted a few times. The CDR3 reads CSATRGRTDTQYF. The DNA for the CDR3 is TGCAGTGCTACGAGGGGGCGTACAGATACGCAGTATTTT. The chain uses TRBV20-1 and TRBJ2-3, with 7 bases matching TRBD1. Germline V gene sequence: CDR1 DFQATT, CDR2 SNEGSKA (reference sequence). The J segment lost 3 bases and the V segment lost 4 bases, leaving 4 bases of the junction unmatched. The CDR3 runs 13 residues.

In its sample, this clonotype was seen a few times. V is TRBV4-3 and J is TRBJ1-5; TRBD1 matches 9 bases. V was pared by 6 bases and J by 2 bases, with 5 bases of the junction left unmatched. Germline CDR1 and CDR2: LGHNA and YSLEER. This CDR3 comprises 15 residues. CDR3 sequence reads: CASRYRGPGNQPQHF. The CDR3 DNA reads as TGCGCCAGCAGATACAGGGGGCCGGGCAATCAGCCCCAGCATTTT.

The chain carries TRBV6-1 and TRBJ2-2; TRBD1 aligns across 10 bases. The CDR3 is made up of 15 amino acids. Unmatched junction bases numbered 5, after V lost 6 bases and J lost 4 bases. Germline V CDR1 and CDR2: MNHNS, SASEGT. CDR3 DNA: TGTGCCAGCAGGAGGGACAGGGGAGGCACCGGGGAGCTGTTTTTT. This gives the protein CASRRDRGGTGELFF.

CDR3 sequence (DNA): TGTGCCAGCAGCACCCGAACAGGGGGCTCTATGAACACTGAAGCTTTCTTT. Amino acid sequence: CASSTRTGGSMNTEAFF. V usage is TRBV25-1 and J usage is TRBJ1-1; 9 bases fit TRBD1. V lost 6 bases and J lost 0; bases outside the gene matches: 11. The CDR3 is made up of 17 amino acids. Germline V lookup: CDR1 MGHDK, CDR2 SYGVNS.

The chain has TRBV4-2 and TRBJ2-3, with 11 bases matching TRBD2. J lost 5 bases, V lost 4 bases, and 11 bases had no gene match. Germline V CDR1 and CDR2: LGHNA, YNFKEQ. This CDR3 spans 17 amino acids. The CDR3 loop is CASSPTSSGRPGDTQYF. The CDR3 DNA sequence: TGTGCCAGCAGCCCGACTTCTAGCGGGAGGCCCGGAGATACGCAGTATTTT.

The J gene is TRBJ2-1, the V gene TRBV28; 7 bases map to TRBD2. Germline trimming cut 8 bases from V and 2 bases from J; bases unmatched to any gene: 6. The CDR3 has 14 amino acids. The germline gives CDR1 MDHEN, CDR2 SYDVKM. The CDR3 here is CASWGGRTYNEQFF. The CDR3 nucleotides are TGTGCCAGCTGGGGGGGGAGGACCTACAATGAGCAGTTCTTC.

This clonotype was recorded only once. This chain uses TRBV5-6 with TRBJ2-3; tentatively, D is TRBD1 or TRBD2 (5 bases each). V was pared by 5 bases and J by 6 bases, with 13 bases between. CDR1 is SGHDT, CDR2 YYEEEE, per germline. This CDR3 region has 13 residues. The DNA of the CDR3 is TGTGCCAGCAGGAGGGGTTCTGTGGATACGCAGTATTTT. It codes for CASRRGSVDTQYF.

V and J are TRBV20-1 and TRBJ2-5; 8 nucleotides align to TRBD2. The CDR3 contains 14 residues. J lost 1 base, V lost 2 bases, and 3 bases had no gene match. Looked up from germline, CDR1 is DFQATT and CDR2 is SNEGSKA (reference sequence). The CDR3 sequence is CSARRGLVQETQYF. The CDR3 coding sequence is TGCAGTGCTAGAAGGGGACTAGTCCAAGAGACCCAGTACTTC.